These 21 T cell receptor beta chains share one sample of origin, sequenced in a study of blood T cell repertoires in COVID-19. Using immunoSEQ multiplex PCR, the repertoire was profiled, and TCRdb retains in-frame clones only, with some absent. The sample consists of about 74,000 clones, more than 70% of them appearing once. Material: peripheral blood. The receptors were gathered from a man aged 50-60 years with active COVID-19.

The J gene is TRBJ1-5, the V gene TRBV4-1; TRBD1 might be the D (6 bases). Germline loops: CDR1 MGHRA, CDR2 YSYEKL. V lost 0 bases to trimming and J lost 7 bases, with 13 bases between them. The CDR3 runs 15 residues. CDR3 protein: CASSQDEAGVQPQHF. Written as DNA, the CDR3 is TGCGCCAGCAGCCAAGATGAGGCAGGGGTCCAGCCCCAGCATTTT.

The V gene is TRBV5-6, the J gene TRBJ2-3, with TRBD1 as a possible D gene (6 bases). The CDR3 has 14 amino acids. Trimming took 3 bases from V and 4 from J, leaving 12 bases between them. Germline CDR1 reads SGHDT; CDR2 reads YYEEEE. The CDR3 loop reads CASSWHQGSDTQYF. CDR3 bases: TGTGCCAGCAGCTGGCACCAGGGGTCAGATACGCAGTATTTT.

The J gene is TRBJ1-2, the V gene TRBV6-4, with TRBD1 matching 9 bases. Trimming took 5 bases from V and 3 from J; bases not matched to a gene: 7. The CDR3 consists of 15 residues. Looked up from germline, CDR1 is MRHNA and CDR2 is SNTAGT. The CDR3 DNA reads TGTGCCAGCAGTCCTCGGACAGGGGAAGACTATGGCTACACCTTC. Protein: CASSPRTGEDYGYTF.

V is TRBV6-2 or TRBV6-3 and J is TRBJ1-2, with 7 nucleotides matching TRBD1. Germline lookup yields CDR1 MNHEY and CDR2 SVGEGT. Losses at the gene ends were 6 bases for V and 7 bases for J; bases not matched to a gene: 11. This CDR3 is built from 14 residues. The CDR3 sequence: CASSKDRPYGGYTF. As DNA, the CDR3 is TGTGCCAGCAGCAAGGACAGGCCGTACGGTGGCTACACCTTC.

The chain is built from TRBV6-5 and TRBJ2-3; 8 positions agree with TRBD1. There are 14 residues in the CDR3. The germline gives CDR1 MNHEY, CDR2 SVGAGI. V lost 10 bases, J lost 6 bases, and 12 bases stayed unmatched. The CDR3 nucleotides are TGTGCCACCGGGTCAGGGGGCGGGTCGGATACGCAGTATTTT. It specifies CATGSGGGSDTQYF.

The V gene is TRBV6-5, the J gene TRBJ1-1, with 7 bases lining up with TRBD1. V lost 6 bases, J lost 2 bases, and 3 bases stayed unmatched. The CDR3 runs 13 residues. Germline values: CDR1 MNHEY, CDR2 SVGAGI. The CDR3 region is CASRIGGNTEAFF. CDR3 nucleotides: TGTGCCAGCAGGATAGGGGGCAACACTGAAGCTTTCTTT.

The J gene is TRBJ1-1, the V gene TRBV5-6; D remains unclear. The CDR3 length is 14 residues. With 4 bases removed from V and 2 bases from J, the gap between germline ends came to 12 bases. CDR1 is SGHDT, CDR2 YYEEEE, per germline. The CDR3 sequence: CASSPLVINTEAFF. The CDR3, as DNA: TGTGCCAGCAGCCCTCTAGTGATAAACACTGAAGCTTTCTTT.

The table lists this clone with a few counts. The chain employs TRBV10-3 and TRBJ1-6; TRBD1 agrees at 11 bases. CDR3 length: 15 amino acids. Germline V gives CDR1 ENHRY, CDR2 SYGVKD. Trimming took 2 bases from V and 10 from J; bases not matched to a gene: 4. The CDR3 DNA reads TGTGCCATCAGTGAGAGGACAGGGGGCGAATCACCCCTCCACTTT. As protein: CAISERTGGESPLHF.

This clone occurred a few times. The genes are TRBV29-1 and TRBJ2-5; possible D gene TRBD1, 7 bases. Germline-derived CDR1 and CDR2 are SQVTM and ANQGSEA. The CDR3 length is 11 residues. Trimming took 5 bases from V and 5 from J, leaving 9 bases between them. CDR3 sequence (DNA): TGCAGCGTTCCAGGGGGGGAGACCCAGTACTTC. Translation gives CSVPGGETQYF.

CDR3 bases: TGTGCCAGCAGCTTGGCCTACGGACAGGGATTGGGCGGCTACACCTTC. Its protein product is CASSLAYGQGLGGYTF. The chain couples TRBV5-6 to TRBJ1-2; 8 bases are shared with TRBD1. The CDR3 extends over 16 amino acids. Germline V gene sequence: CDR1 SGHDT, CDR2 YYEEEE. Trimming took 0 bases from V and 8 from J; bases not matched to a gene: 12.

V gene TRBV5-5 combines with J gene TRBJ2-3; 8 nucleotides match TRBD1. Germline V gene data show CDR1 as SGHKS and CDR2 as YYEKEE (reference sequence). The CDR3 is 14 residues long. The junction had 5 bases not matched to a gene; V was cut back by 5 bases and J by 3 bases. This CDR3 reads CASREDRGTDTQYF. The CDR3 coding sequence is TGTGCCAGCAGGGAAGACAGGGGAACAGATACGCAGTATTTT.

The rearrangement uses TRBV2 and TRBJ2-1; possibly TRBD1 for D (6 bases). CDR3 size: 13 residues. V lost 11 bases and J lost 4, with 15 bases in between. Germline V CDR1 and CDR2: SNHLY, FYNNEI. DNA of the CDR3: TGTGCCGGGGGACAAATTTTTTACAATGAGCAGTTCTTC. Translated: CAGGQIFYNEQFF.

Remarks on this clone: A junction end diverges from the germline sequence, so it may reflect a read error. The rearrangement uses TRBV5-4 and TRBJ2-5; 9 positions match TRBD1. CDR3 length: 16 residues. Germline-derived CDR1 and CDR2 are SGHNT and YYREEE (reference sequence). CDR3 nucleotides: TGTGCCAGCAGCCTCGAGGGACAGGGTGACCAAGTGACCCAGTACTTC. Its protein is CASSLEGQGDQVTQYF.

The chain's CDR3 is CASSQVGMGAEQYF. The CDR3 DNA sequence: TGTGCCAGCAGCCAAGTAGGTATGGGAGCCGAGCAGTACTTC. The chain joins TRBV3-1 (or the pseudogene TRBV3-2) to TRBJ2-7; D perhaps matches TRBD2 (5 bases). Germline V gene data show CDR1 as LGHDT and CDR2 as YNNKEL (reference sequence). The V end was cut by 1 base, the J end by 6 bases, with 13 bases between. The CDR3 is made up of 14 amino acids.

The chain combines TRBV6-6 with TRBJ1-5, with a weak D call TRBD1 (6 bases). This CDR3 has 16 residues. The V end lost 6 bases, the J end lost 4 bases, and 19 bases lay between the germline ends. Per the germline V gene, CDR1 is MNHNY and CDR2 is SVGAGI (reference sequence). The CDR3 region is CASSGSLAGANQPQHF. The CDR3 region has the DNA TGTGCCAGCAGCGGGTCGCTTGCGGGGGCGAATCAGCCCCAGCATTTT.

The chain links TRBV18 to TRBJ1-6, with TRBD1 identical over 8 bases. The V segment lost 4 bases and the J segment 8 bases; nucleotides outside the gene matches: 4. CDR3 length: 14 residues. Per the germline V gene, CDR1 is KGHSH and CDR2 is LQKENI. The CDR3 nucleotides read TGTGCCAGCTCACTACAGGACAGGGATTCACCCCTCCACTTT. Protein sequence: CASSLQDRDSPLHF. Drawing the rest from reference TRBV18 and TRBJ1-6, the complete variable domain is NAGVMQNPRHLVRRRGQEARLRCSPMKGHSHVYWYRQLPEEGLKFMVYLQKENIIDESGMPKERFSAEFPKEGPSILRIQQVVRGDSAAYFCASSLQDRDSPLHFGNGTRLTVT.

The genes are TRBV29-1 and TRBJ2-5; TRBD2 might be the D (5 bases). The CDR3 consists of 12 residues. V was pared by 8 bases and J by 0 bases, with 10 bases between. Germline V lookup: CDR1 SQVTM, CDR2 ANQGSEA. The CDR3 spells CSLGLNQETQYF. In DNA, the CDR3 is TGCAGCCTTGGACTTAACCAAGAGACCCAGTACTTC.

The chain has TRBV7-2 and TRBJ2-5; tentative D call: TRBD2 (6 bases). V dropped 4 bases and J dropped 4 bases, with 16 bases sitting between them. The CDR3 has 15 amino acids. Germline V gives CDR1 SGHTA, CDR2 FQGNSA. The CDR3 bases are TGTGCCAGCAGCTATCTACTAGTGGGGGGAGAGACCCAGTACTTC. Translation: CASSYLLVGGETQYF.

V gene TRBV5-1 combines with J gene TRBJ1-1; 9 nucleotides line up with TRBD1. The CDR3 contains 16 residues. The J segment lost 4 bases and the V segment lost 2 bases, leaving 9 bases of the junction unmatched. The germline CDR1 and CDR2 sequences are SGHRS and YFSETQ. The DNA for the CDR3 is TGCGCCAGCAGCTTTTCCGGGACAGGGTTGATCACTGAAGCTTTCTTT. Its translation is CASSFSGTGLITEAFF.

J is TRBJ2-7 and V is TRBV19; 8 nucleotides line up with TRBD1. The V and J ends lost 4 bases and 6 bases, in that order; junction bases with no gene match: 5. Germline-derived CDR1 and CDR2 are LNHDA and SQIVND (reference sequence). The CDR3 sequence is 13 residues long. CDR3 in DNA: TGTGCCAGTAGTAATGGACAGGGAAGCGAGCAGTACTTC. This gives the protein CASSNGQGSEQYF.

This chain joins TRBV2 and TRBJ2-3; D is uncertain. Germline CDR1 reads SNHLY; CDR2 reads FYNNEI. The CDR3 contains 16 residues. V was trimmed by 1 base and J by 0 bases, leaving 11 bases between them. Here the CDR3 reads CASSEGLNLSTDTQYF. CDR3 sequence (DNA): TGTGCCAGCAGTGAAGGCCTAAATCTTAGCACAGATACGCAGTATTTT.